The present TCR beta chain was sequenced within a study of blood T cell repertoires in COVID-19. On the study more broadly: Italy, Spain and the United States were the sources of the convalescent and acute COVID-19 samples. PBMCs, B-cell-depleted T cells, or T cells were the source of the cDNA or gDNA that made up the material.

This CDR3 has 14 amino acids. V shed 6 bases, J shed 5 bases, and the junction held 10 bases outside the gene matches. Looked up from germline, CDR1 is SGHAT and CDR2 is FQNNGV. Generated by immunoSEQ multiplex PCR, the TCRdb table keeps only in-frame clones and is missing some. This table has tens of thousands of clones, over 80% appearing once. The sequencing sample was made of peripheral blood. The chain links TRBV11-2 to TRBJ2-7; 7 bases match TRBD2. This TCR came from a woman older than 75 with active or convalescent COVID-19. The CDR3 protein is CASSDWEGMNEQYF. For the CDR3, the DNA is TGTGCCAGCAGTGACTGGGAGGGCATGAACGAGCAGTACTTC.